This entry features one T cell receptor beta chain sequence. These data originate in a study of blood T cell repertoires in COVID-19. Sequencing was performed with immunoSEQ multiplex PCR; in TCRdb, only in-frame clones are kept and a portion is missing. Of 160,000 or so clones listed, about nine tenths are singletons. V was clipped by 6 bases and J by 0 bases, with 7 bases between them. The CDR3 sequence is 14 residues long. Germline CDR1 SGHRS, CDR2 YFSETQ. The sequenced material came from peripheral blood. The TCR sequence derives from a woman aged 55-75 years who had recovered from COVID-19. The chain has TRBV5-1 and TRBJ2-6; D unclear. The chain's CDR3 is CASTADSGANVLTF. CDR3 sequence (DNA): TGCGCCAGCACCGCAGACTCTGGGGCCAACGTCCTGACTTTC.